This T cell receptor beta chain was captured by sequencing in a study of cytomegalovirus exposure and HLA in healthy donors. Germline CDR1 KGHSH, CDR2 LQKENI. CDR3 length equals 14 residues. Primers for the PCR totalled 60 Vbeta and 13 Jbeta. Sequenced by immunoSEQ multiplex PCR; TCRdb stores in-frame clones only, minus some. The data contain 150,000 to 200,000 clones, about three quarters of them singletons. Sequenced sample: PBMCs. This chain joins TRBV18 and TRBJ2-5; possible D gene TRBD1, 5 bases. The J call may be in error: the DNA end matches TRBJ2-7 better. The receptor comes from a female donor in good health and CMV-seronegative. Here the CDR3 reads CASSIAGRSYEQYF. The DNA for the CDR3 is TGTGCCAGCTCAATAGCAGGGCGCTCCTACGAGCAGTACTTC.